This T cell receptor beta chain was documented in a study of cytomegalovirus exposure and HLA in healthy donors. V gave up 1 base and J gave up 4 bases, with 20 bases separating them. Germline values: CDR1 KGHSH, CDR2 LQKENI. The CDR3 spans 18 residues. The PCR ran on 60 Vbeta and 13 Jbeta primers. Only in-frame clones appear in the TCRdb table, and some are missing; sequencing was by immunoSEQ multiplex PCR. Altogether some 220,000 clones are present, roughly 89% being singletons, with the ten largest covering around 1%. The sequenced sample was PBMCs. The clonotype originates from a woman between 18 and 29 years old in good health and CMV-seronegative. The V gene is TRBV18, the J gene TRBJ2-1, with no clear D. Written as DNA, the CDR3 is TGTGCCAGCTCACCACTCCCCGGAGCGAAGAAGTTGTACAATGAGCAGTTCTTC. Translation: CASSPLPGAKKLYNEQFF.